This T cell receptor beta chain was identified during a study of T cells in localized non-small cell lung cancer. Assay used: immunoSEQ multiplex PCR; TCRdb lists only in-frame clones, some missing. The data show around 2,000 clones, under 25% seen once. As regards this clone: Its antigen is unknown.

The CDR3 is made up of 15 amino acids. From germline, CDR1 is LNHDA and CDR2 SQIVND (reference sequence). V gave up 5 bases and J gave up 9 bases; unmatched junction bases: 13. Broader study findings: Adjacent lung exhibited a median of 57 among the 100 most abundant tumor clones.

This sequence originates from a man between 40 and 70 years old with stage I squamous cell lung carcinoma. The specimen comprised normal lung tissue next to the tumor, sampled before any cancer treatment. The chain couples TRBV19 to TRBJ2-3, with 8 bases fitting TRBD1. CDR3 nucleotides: TGTGCCAGTAGTTCCCGGACAGGGATTGTTGGCACGCAGTATTTT. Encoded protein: CASSSRTGIVGTQYF.